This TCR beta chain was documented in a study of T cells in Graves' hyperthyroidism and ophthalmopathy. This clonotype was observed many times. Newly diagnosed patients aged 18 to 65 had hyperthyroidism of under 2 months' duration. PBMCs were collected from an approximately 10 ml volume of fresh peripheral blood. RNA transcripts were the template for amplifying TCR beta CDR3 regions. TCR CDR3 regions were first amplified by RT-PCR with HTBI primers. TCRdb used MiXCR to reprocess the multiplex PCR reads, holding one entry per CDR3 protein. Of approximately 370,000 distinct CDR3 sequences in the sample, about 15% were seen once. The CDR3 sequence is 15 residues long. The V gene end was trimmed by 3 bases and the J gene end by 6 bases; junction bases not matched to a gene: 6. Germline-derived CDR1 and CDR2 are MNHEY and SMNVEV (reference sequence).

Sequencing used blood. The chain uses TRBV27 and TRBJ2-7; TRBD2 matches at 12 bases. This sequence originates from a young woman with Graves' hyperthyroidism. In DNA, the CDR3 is TGTGCCAGCAGTTTCGCGACTAGCGGGAGAGGCGAGCAGTACTTC. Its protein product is CASSFATSGRGEQYF.